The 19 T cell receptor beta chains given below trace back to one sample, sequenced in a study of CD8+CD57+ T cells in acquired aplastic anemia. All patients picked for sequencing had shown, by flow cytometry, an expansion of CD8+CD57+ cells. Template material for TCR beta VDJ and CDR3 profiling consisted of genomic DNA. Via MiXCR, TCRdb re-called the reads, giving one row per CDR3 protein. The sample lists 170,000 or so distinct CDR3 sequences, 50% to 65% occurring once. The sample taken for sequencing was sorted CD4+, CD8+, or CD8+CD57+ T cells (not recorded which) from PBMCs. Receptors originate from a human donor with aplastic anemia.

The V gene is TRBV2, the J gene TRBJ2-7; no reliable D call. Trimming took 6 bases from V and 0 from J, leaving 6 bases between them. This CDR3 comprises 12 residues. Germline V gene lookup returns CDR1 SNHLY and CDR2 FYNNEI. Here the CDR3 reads CASSYLSYEQYF. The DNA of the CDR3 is TGTGCCAGCAGCTACCTCTCCTACGAGCAGTACTTC.

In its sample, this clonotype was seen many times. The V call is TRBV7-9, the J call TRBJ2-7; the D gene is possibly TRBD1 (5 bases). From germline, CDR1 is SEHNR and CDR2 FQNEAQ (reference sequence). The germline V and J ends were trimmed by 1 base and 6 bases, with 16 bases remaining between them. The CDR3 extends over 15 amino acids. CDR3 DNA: TGTGCCAGCAGCTTAGATGCCAGTCCTCAGGGCGAGCAGTACTTC. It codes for CASSLDASPQGEQYF. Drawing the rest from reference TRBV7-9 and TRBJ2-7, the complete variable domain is DTGVSQNPRHKITKRGQNVTFRCDPISEHNRLYWYRQTLGQGPEFLTYFQNEAQLEKSRLLSDRFSAERPKGSFSTLEIQRTEQGDSAMYLCASSLDASPQGEQYFGPGTRLTVT.

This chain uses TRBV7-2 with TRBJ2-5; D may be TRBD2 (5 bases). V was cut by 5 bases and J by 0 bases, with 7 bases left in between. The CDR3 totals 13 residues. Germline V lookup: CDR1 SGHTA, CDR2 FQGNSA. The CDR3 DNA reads TGTGCCAGCAGCCGGACTTACCAAGAGACCCAGTACTTC. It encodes CASSRTYQETQYF.

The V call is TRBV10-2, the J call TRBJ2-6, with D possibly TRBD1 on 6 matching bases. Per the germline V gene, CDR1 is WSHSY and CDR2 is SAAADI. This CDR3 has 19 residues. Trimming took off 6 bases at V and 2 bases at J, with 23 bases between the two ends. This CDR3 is CASSQYGPQGLAGANVLTF. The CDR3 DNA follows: TGCGCCAGCAGCCAATACGGACCCCAGGGGTTGGCTGGGGCCAACGTCCTGACTTTC.

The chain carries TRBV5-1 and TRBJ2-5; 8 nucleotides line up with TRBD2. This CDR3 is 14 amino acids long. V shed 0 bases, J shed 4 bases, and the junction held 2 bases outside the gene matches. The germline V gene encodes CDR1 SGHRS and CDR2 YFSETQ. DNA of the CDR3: TGCGCCAGCAGCTTGGAGGCGGGAGGAGAGACCCAGTACTTC. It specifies CASSLEAGGETQYF.

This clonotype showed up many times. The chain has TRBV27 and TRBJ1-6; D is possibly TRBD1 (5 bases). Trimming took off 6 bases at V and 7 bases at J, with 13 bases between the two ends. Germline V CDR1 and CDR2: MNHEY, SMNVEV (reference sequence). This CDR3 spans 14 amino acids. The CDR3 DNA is TGTGCCAGCAGCCCGGGGCCAGCCAATTCACCCCTCCACTTT. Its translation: CASSPGPANSPLHF.

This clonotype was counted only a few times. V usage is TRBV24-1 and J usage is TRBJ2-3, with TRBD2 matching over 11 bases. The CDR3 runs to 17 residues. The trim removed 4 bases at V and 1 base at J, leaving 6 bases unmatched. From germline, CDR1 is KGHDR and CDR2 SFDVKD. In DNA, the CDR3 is TGTGCCACCAGTGAGCCCACTAGCGGGAGTGGCACAGATACGCAGTATTTT. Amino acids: CATSEPTSGSGTDTQYF.

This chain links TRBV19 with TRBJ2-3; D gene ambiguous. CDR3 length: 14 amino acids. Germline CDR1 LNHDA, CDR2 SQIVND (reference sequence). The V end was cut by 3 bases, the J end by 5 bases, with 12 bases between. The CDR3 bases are TGTGCCAGTAGTATCCGTCCCGACCGAGATACGCAGTATTTT. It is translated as CASSIRPDRDTQYF.

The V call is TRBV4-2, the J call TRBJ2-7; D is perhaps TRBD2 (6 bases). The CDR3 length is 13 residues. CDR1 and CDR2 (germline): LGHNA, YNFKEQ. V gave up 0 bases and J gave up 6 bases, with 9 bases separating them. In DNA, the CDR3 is TGTGCCAGCAGCCAAGAGGTCGGGGGCGAGCAGTACTTC. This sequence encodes CASSQEVGGEQYF.

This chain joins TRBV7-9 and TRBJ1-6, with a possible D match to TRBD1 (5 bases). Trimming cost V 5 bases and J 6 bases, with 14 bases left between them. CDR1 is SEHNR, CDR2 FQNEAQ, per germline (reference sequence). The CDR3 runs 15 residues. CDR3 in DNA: TGTGCCAGCAGCCTAGGGGTCTTGGGTAATTCACCCCTCCACTTT. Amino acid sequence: CASSLGVLGNSPLHF.

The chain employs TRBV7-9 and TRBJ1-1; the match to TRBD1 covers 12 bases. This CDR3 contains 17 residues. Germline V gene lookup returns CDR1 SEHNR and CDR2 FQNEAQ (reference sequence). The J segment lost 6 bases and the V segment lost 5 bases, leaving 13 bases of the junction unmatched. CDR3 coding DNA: TGTGCCAGCAGCCAATTACCGGGACAGGGGGCGATAGCTGAAGCTTTCTTT. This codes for CASSQLPGQGAIAEAFF.

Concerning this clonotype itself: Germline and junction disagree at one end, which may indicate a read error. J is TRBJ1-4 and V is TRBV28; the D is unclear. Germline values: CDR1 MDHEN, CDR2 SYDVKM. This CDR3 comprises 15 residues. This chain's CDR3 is CASSLTSNPPQKSVF. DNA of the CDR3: TGTGCCAGCAGTTTAACCTCGAATCCCCCCCAGAAGAGTGTTTTT.

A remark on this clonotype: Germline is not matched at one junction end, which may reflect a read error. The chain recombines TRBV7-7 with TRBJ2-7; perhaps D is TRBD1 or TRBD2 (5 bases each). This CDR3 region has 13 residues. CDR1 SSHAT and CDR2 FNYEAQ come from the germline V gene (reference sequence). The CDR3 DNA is TGTGCTAGCAGCCGAGGGACGACCTACGAGCAGTACTTC. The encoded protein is CASSRGTTYEQYF.

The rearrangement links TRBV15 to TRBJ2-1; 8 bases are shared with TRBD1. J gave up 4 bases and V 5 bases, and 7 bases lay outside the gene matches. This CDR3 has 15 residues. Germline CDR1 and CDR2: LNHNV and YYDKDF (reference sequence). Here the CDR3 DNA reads TGTGCCACCAGCGGAAGGGACAGGAATTACAATGAGCAGTTCTTC. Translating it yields CATSGRDRNYNEQFF.

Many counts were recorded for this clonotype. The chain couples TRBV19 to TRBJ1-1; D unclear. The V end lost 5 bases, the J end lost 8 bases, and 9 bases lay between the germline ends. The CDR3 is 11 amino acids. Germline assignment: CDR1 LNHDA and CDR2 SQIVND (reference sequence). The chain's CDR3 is CASSLSIEAFF. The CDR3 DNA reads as TGTGCCAGTAGTTTGTCAATCGAAGCTTTCTTT.

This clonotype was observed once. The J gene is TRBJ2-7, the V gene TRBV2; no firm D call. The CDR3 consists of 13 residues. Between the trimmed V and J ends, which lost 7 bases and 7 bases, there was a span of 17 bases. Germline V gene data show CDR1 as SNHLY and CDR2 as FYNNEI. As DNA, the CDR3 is TGTGCCAGCACAGCAGGAGTCGGAGAAGAGCAGTACTTC. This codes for CASTAGVGEEQYF.

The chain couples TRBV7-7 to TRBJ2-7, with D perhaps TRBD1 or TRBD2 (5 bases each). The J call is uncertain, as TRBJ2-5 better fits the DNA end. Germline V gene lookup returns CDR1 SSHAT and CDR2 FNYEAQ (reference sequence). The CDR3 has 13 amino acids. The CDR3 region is CASSYGASETQYF. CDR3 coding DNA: TGTGCCAGCAGCTACGGGGCGTCGGAGACCCAGTACTTC.

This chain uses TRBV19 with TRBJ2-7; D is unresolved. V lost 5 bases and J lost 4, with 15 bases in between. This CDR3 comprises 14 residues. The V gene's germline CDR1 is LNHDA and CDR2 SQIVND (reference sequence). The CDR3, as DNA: TGTGCCAGTAGTTCCGGCCCCCAACCTTACGAGCAGTACTTC. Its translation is CASSSGPQPYEQYF.

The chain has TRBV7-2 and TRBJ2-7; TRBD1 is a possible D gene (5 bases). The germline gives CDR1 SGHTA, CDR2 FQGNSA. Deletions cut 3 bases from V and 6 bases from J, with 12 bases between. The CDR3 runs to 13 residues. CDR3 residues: CASSLGLVREQYF. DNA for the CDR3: TGTGCCAGCAGCTTGGGGCTAGTTCGCGAGCAGTACTTC.